These 6 T cell receptor beta chains were sequenced from one sample in a study of PD-1 blockade in classical Hodgkin lymphoma. As to time point: cycle 4 day 1 (C4D1), after more than 5 weeks of nivolumab. Each and every patient relapsed after autologous stem cell transplantation, and patients got differing brentuximab vedotin exposure. Researchers used magnetic negative selection to pull out pure CD4+ T cells from thawed PBMCs. The data were produced by immunoSEQ multiplex PCR, yet TCRdb's version contains in-frame clones alone and is incomplete. The table has about 22,000 clones, around three quarters seen once. Sequenced material: CD4+ T cells from blood, taken before the fourth cycle of nivolumab. Receptors originate from a human donor with classical Hodgkin lymphoma.

This clone was recorded a few times. Other DNA sequences of this sample code for an identical CDR3. The rearrangement links TRBV4-1 to TRBJ1-5; 10 nucleotides match TRBD1. With V trimmed by 8 bases and J by 7 bases, 14 bases remained unmatched. CDR1 is MGHRA and CDR2 is YSYEKL in the germline V gene. The CDR3 consists of 16 residues. The CDR3 bases are TGCGCCAGCGGACCTCCGGGACAGGGGAATCGACAGCCCCAGCATTTT. It translates to CASGPPGQGNRQPQHF.

V is TRBV19 and J is TRBJ2-2; possible D gene TRBD2, 5 bases. Germline V CDR1 and CDR2: LNHDA, SQIVND (reference sequence). V was cut by 7 bases and J by 8 bases, with 8 bases left in between. The CDR3 is 11 residues long. CDR3 amino acids: CASMEEGELFF. The CDR3 DNA sequence: TGTGCCAGTATGGAGGAGGGGGAGCTGTTTTTT.

The chain is built from TRBV29-1 and TRBJ2-7, with 7 bases that match TRBD1. The CDR3 is 14 residues long. With V trimmed by 4 bases and J by 2 bases, 8 bases remained unmatched. Germline V CDR1 and CDR2: SQVTM, ANQGSEA. Here the CDR3 reads CSVGKTGSPYEQYF. DNA of the CDR3: TGCAGCGTTGGAAAGACAGGGAGCCCCTACGAGCAGTACTTC.

The chain employs TRBV5-4 and TRBJ2-3; D gene ambiguous. Germline assignment: CDR1 SGHNT and CDR2 YYREEE (reference sequence). The CDR3 runs to 13 residues. Trimming cost V 5 bases and J 4 bases, with 11 bases left between them. The CDR3 reads CASSSVDADTQYF. The CDR3, as DNA: TGTGCCAGCAGTTCCGTGGACGCAGATACGCAGTATTTT.

The V and J genes are TRBV6-6 and TRBJ2-2; D is unresolved. Deletions cut 3 bases from V and 4 bases from J, with 9 bases between. Germline CDR1 and CDR2: MNHNY and SVGAGI (reference sequence). The CDR3 runs to 14 residues. The CDR3 sequence: CASSYSTSTGELFF. The DNA for the CDR3 is TGTGCCAGCAGTTATTCCACATCCACCGGGGAGCTGTTTTTT.

The J gene is TRBJ1-6, the V gene TRBV5-5; the D is unclear. The ends were cut back, 3 bases at V and 4 bases at J, with 8 bases in the middle. Germline V gene sequence: CDR1 SGHKS, CDR2 YYEKEE (reference sequence). There are 14 residues in the CDR3. CDR3 loop: CASSSTDYNSPLHF. The CDR3 coding sequence is TGTGCCAGCAGCTCCACAGATTATAATTCACCCCTCCACTTT.